This T cell receptor (beta chain) stems from a study of shared T cell receptors in the human thymus. TCRdb keeps only in-frame clones here, not all; method: immunoSEQ multiplex PCR. Seen here are some 700,000 clones, approximately 87% observed once, and the top ten hold 0.0095% to 0.012%. Trimming removed 5 bases from V and 8 bases from J; junction bases left unmatched: 8. The V gene's germline CDR1 is MNHEY and CDR2 SVGAGI. This CDR3 region has 14 residues. This same sample was also taken into another study, of human thymus T cells. That study adds: Seemingly biased V and J gene usage marked thymic and blood repertoires. Related studies found that unrelated individuals share highly overlapping thymic repertoires.

The sequencing sample was made of thymocytes. The chain links TRBV6-5 to TRBJ1-4; 7 bases agree with TRBD1. The receptor's source is a boy younger than two with a congenital heart defect. This CDR3 reads CASSHRGGEEKLFF. CDR3 DNA sequence: TGTGCCAGCAGTCATCGAGGGGGCGAGGAAAAACTGTTTTTT.